Below are 25 T cell receptor beta chains sequenced from a single sample in a study of blood T cell repertoires in COVID-19 (dated by TCRdb to between 2020 and 2021). Library construction relied on the immunoSEQ multiplex PCR assay. TCRdb re-hosts the immuneACCESS table, in-frame sequences only. Its copies lack some clones; in the studies checked, an unresolved V gene accounts for under half of them, and the cause for the rest is not known. The sample has some 200,000 clones on record, about 85% of them singletons. The ten largest account for about 2.3% of the sample. Input material: PBMCs or T cells enriched from blood (not recorded which). The receptors stem from a young woman who had recovered from COVID-19.

The chain carries TRBV6-5 and TRBJ1-1; unclear D gene. The V gene lost 3 bases and the J gene lost 4 bases, with 15 bases spanning the gap. The CDR3 spans 15 residues. Germline V gene lookup returns CDR1 MNHEY and CDR2 SVGAGI. DNA of the CDR3: TGTGCCAGCAGTTATTCGTGGGGAGGCGGCACTGAAGCTTTCTTT. This sequence encodes CASSYSWGGGTEAFF.

This clone was detected once. V gene TRBV5-5 combines with J gene TRBJ1-6, with D perhaps TRBD1 (6 bases). Per germline, CDR1 SGHKS and CDR2 YYEKEE (reference sequence). This CDR3 spans 13 amino acids. V dropped 0 bases and J dropped 15 bases, with 13 bases sitting between them. The CDR3 coding sequence is TGTGCCAGCAGCTTGGCCAGAATGGACAGCCTCCACTTT. Its translation is CASSLARMDSLHF.

The J gene is TRBJ2-1, the V gene TRBV25-1; 16 bases line up with TRBD2. The V and J ends lost 4 bases and 5 bases, in that order; junction bases with no gene match: 2. The V gene's germline CDR1 is MGHDK and CDR2 SYGVNS. The length of the CDR3 is 16 residues. CDR3 DNA sequence: TGTGCCAGCAGTGGGGGACTAGCGGGAGGGAACAATGAGCAGTTCTTC. Protein product: CASSGGLAGGNNEQFF.

With respect to this clone: The junction shows a germline mismatch at one end, possibly a read error. CDR3 sequence: CTSSPFGLAVSSGANVLTF. In DNA form, the CDR3 reads TGTACCAGCAGTCCATTTGGACTAGCAGTCTCTTCAGGGGCCAACGTCCTGACTTTC. This chain joins TRBV6-6 and TRBJ2-6, with 8 bases that match TRBD2. Germline V lookup: CDR1 MNHNY, CDR2 SVGAGI (reference sequence). The CDR3 is 19 amino acids.

The rearrangement uses TRBV19 and TRBJ1-4; D not resolved. In germline, CDR1 is LNHDA, CDR2 SQIVND (reference sequence). Between the trimmed V and J ends, which lost 3 bases and 0 bases, there was a span of 8 bases. CDR3 length: 15 amino acids. CDR3: CASSMMAATNEKLFF. For the CDR3, the DNA is TGTGCCAGTAGTATGATGGCAGCAACTAATGAAAAACTGTTTTTT.

The chain combines TRBV5-4 with TRBJ1-4, with TRBD1 identical over 11 bases. Germline V gene sequence: CDR1 SGHNT, CDR2 YYREEE (reference sequence). The CDR3 has 15 residues. Trimming cost V 1 base and J 8 bases; bases outside gene matches: 4. The CDR3 coding sequence is TGTGCCAGCAGCTTGCGGACAGGGGGCGAAGAAAAACTGTTTTTT. Translated, it gives CASSLRTGGEEKLFF.

V usage is TRBV7-2 and J usage is TRBJ2-5, with D maybe TRBD2 (6 bases). This CDR3 contains 14 residues. CDR1 SGHTA and CDR2 FQGNSA come from the germline V gene. V was trimmed by 1 base and J by 5 bases, leaving 11 bases between them. The CDR3 nucleotides read TGTGCCAGCAGCTTAGTAGGAGGGAAGGAGACCCAGTACTTC. Its translation is CASSLVGGKETQYF.

The chain has TRBV10-3 and TRBJ2-7, with TRBD1 identical over 7 bases. The V and J ends lost 6 bases and 5 bases, in that order; junction bases with no gene match: 10. CDR1 ENHRY and CDR2 SYGVKD come from the germline V gene. CDR3 length equals 14 residues. Here the CDR3 reads CAISNRDRGNEQYF. CDR3 DNA: TGTGCCATCAGCAACCGGGACAGAGGTAACGAGCAGTACTTC.

The chain recombines TRBV7-9 with TRBJ2-1, with D uncertain. This CDR3 spans 16 amino acids. Trimming removed 5 bases from V and 0 bases from J, with 14 bases in between. Per germline, CDR1 SEHNR and CDR2 FQNEAQ (reference sequence). The CDR3, as DNA: TGTGCCAGCAGCCCTCTGGCGGCTAGCTCCTACAATGAGCAGTTCTTC. It encodes CASSPLAASSYNEQFF.

V usage is TRBV5-4 and J usage is TRBJ1-5; the D is unclear. Germline CDR1 reads SGHNT; CDR2 reads YYREEE (reference sequence). The V end lost 0 bases, the J end lost 3 bases, and 10 bases lay between the germline ends. The CDR3 spans 15 residues. The CDR3 sequence: CASSLAGVANQPQHF. For the CDR3, the DNA is TGTGCCAGCAGCTTGGCCGGGGTCGCCAATCAGCCCCAGCATTTT.

The chain combines TRBV6-2 or TRBV6-3 with TRBJ2-3; D is perhaps TRBD1 (5 bases). CDR1 is MNHEY and CDR2 is SVGEGT in the germline V gene. The CDR3 has 14 amino acids. V was shortened by 2 bases and J by 2 bases, with 8 bases between the two germline ends. The DNA of the CDR3 is TGTGCCAGCAGTTACGTGGACATCACAGATACGCAGTATTTT. This codes for CASSYVDITDTQYF.

The rearrangement uses TRBV29-1 and TRBJ1-4; D unclear. The germline CDR1 and CDR2 sequences are SQVTM and ANQGSEA. V shed 4 bases and J shed 6 bases, with 12 bases lying between them. The CDR3 totals 13 residues. The CDR3 reads CSVGNRLDEKLFF. DNA of the CDR3: TGCAGCGTTGGGAACAGATTGGATGAAAAACTGTTTTTT. Using reference TRBV29-1 and TRBJ1-4 for the parts outside the CDR3, the full variable domain is SAVISQKPSRDICQRGTSLTIQCQVDSQVTMMFWYRQQPGQSLTLIATANQGSEATYESGFVIDKFPISRPNLTFSTLTVSNMSPEDSSIYLCSVGNRLDEKLFFGSGTQLSVL.

The chain combines TRBV5-4 with TRBJ1-5; no reliable D call. The CDR3 covers 14 residues. Trimming cost V 0 bases and J 4 bases, with 8 bases left between them. The germline V gene encodes CDR1 SGHNT and CDR2 YYREEE (reference sequence). The CDR3 here is CASSLAGFNQPQHF. The CDR3 DNA follows: TGTGCCAGCAGCTTGGCGGGATTTAATCAGCCCCAGCATTTT.

The chain's CDR3 is CASSASGGHSYNEQFF. As DNA, the CDR3 is TGTGCCAGCAGTGCAAGCGGGGGGCACTCCTACAATGAGCAGTTCTTC. The rearrangement links TRBV25-1 to TRBJ2-1; 9 positions match TRBD2. The V and J ends lost 4 bases and 0 bases, in that order; junction bases with no gene match: 4. The CDR3 has 16 amino acids. Germline CDR1 MGHDK, CDR2 SYGVNS. Full variable domain (remainder filled in from reference TRBV25-1 and TRBJ2-1): EADIYQTPRYLVIGTGKKITLECSQTMGHDKMYWYQQDPGMELHLIHYSYGVNSTEKGDLSSESTVSRIRTEHFPLTLESARPSHTSQYLCASSASGGHSYNEQFFGPGTRLTVL.

The chain employs TRBV9 and TRBJ1-3; D may be TRBD1 (5 bases). V shed 4 bases and J shed 0 bases, with 5 bases lying between them. The length of the CDR3 is 13 residues. Germline loops: CDR1 SGDLS, CDR2 YYNGEE. CDR3 nucleotides: TGTGCCAGCAGCACAGGCTCTGGAAACACCATATATTTT. It encodes CASSTGSGNTIYF.

V and J are TRBV5-4 and TRBJ2-2; a weak D match, TRBD2 (5 bases). V was trimmed by 3 bases and J by 4 bases, leaving 13 bases between them. The CDR3 is 15 residues long. The germline CDR1 and CDR2 sequences are SGHNT and YYREEE (reference sequence). CDR3 protein: CASSSRDHRTGELFF. DNA for the CDR3: TGTGCCAGCAGCTCCCGGGATCACCGCACCGGGGAGCTGTTTTTT.

The J gene is TRBJ2-7, the V gene TRBV4-3; 8 bases are a match to TRBD2. The V and J ends lost 4 bases and 0 bases, in that order; junction bases with no gene match: 8. CDR1 and CDR2 (germline): LGHNA, YSLEER. This CDR3 has 16 amino acids. As DNA, the CDR3 is TGCGCCAGCAGCCCCAAGACCGGGACTAGCTCCTACGAGCAGTACTTC. This encodes CASSPKTGTSSYEQYF.

About this clone itself: The same CDR3 also results from other DNA sequences found in this sample. The V call is TRBV11-2, the J call TRBJ1-1; 8 positions agree with TRBD1. J gave up 5 bases and V 0 bases, and 2 bases lay outside the gene matches. The V gene's germline CDR1 is SGHAT and CDR2 FQNNGV. CDR3 length: 14 amino acids. In DNA form, the CDR3 reads TGTGCCAGCAGCTTAGACACAGGGGGGACTGAAGCTTTCTTT. The encoded protein is CASSLDTGGTEAFF.

This clone was found once. V gene TRBV6-5 combines with J gene TRBJ1-1; D might be TRBD1 (5 bases). Trimming pared 0 bases from V and 10 bases from J, leaving 18 bases between. The CDR3 is 15 residues long. Germline values: CDR1 MNHEY, CDR2 SVGAGI. The CDR3 nucleotides read TGTGCCAGCAGTTACTCGTTTCAGGGAAGGGGTGTAGCTTTCTTT. It yields the protein CASSYSFQGRGVAFF.

The chain uses TRBV7-3 and TRBJ2-3; 7 bases agree with TRBD2. Trimming cost V 1 base and J 2 bases; bases outside gene matches: 6. Germline CDR1 reads SGHTA; CDR2 reads FQGTGA. CDR3 length: 16 residues. The CDR3 DNA sequence: TGTGCCAGCAGCTTAAGGCCGGCGGGGGACACAGATACGCAGTATTTT. Amino acids: CASSLRPAGDTDTQYF.

V usage is TRBV9 and J usage is TRBJ2-7, with a tentative D call TRBD2 (7 bases). Per the germline V gene, CDR1 is SGDLS and CDR2 is YYNGEE. V lost 2 bases to trimming and J lost 2 bases, with 14 bases between them. There are 15 residues in the CDR3. CDR3 protein: CASSVGGGGPYEQYF. CDR3 in DNA: TGTGCCAGCAGCGTTGGAGGGGGGGGACCCTACGAGCAGTACTTC.

The V gene is TRBV19, the J gene TRBJ1-3; possible D gene TRBD1, 6 bases. Germline CDR1 and CDR2: LNHDA and SQIVND (reference sequence). CDR3 length: 16 amino acids. V lost 10 bases, J lost 0 bases, and 19 bases lay in between. This chain's CDR3 is CATNAGGLGSGNTIYF. Here the CDR3 DNA reads TGTGCCACAAACGCGGGGGGCCTCGGCTCTGGAAACACCATATATTTT.

There are a few counts of this clone. The V and J genes are TRBV19 and TRBJ2-2; 7 nucleotides align to TRBD2. CDR3 length: 17 residues. J gave up 0 bases and V 3 bases, and 7 bases lay outside the gene matches. From germline, CDR1 is LNHDA and CDR2 SQIVND (reference sequence). The CDR3: CASSMGGSRSNTGELFF. The CDR3 bases are TGTGCCAGTAGTATGGGAGGGTCCAGGTCGAACACCGGGGAGCTGTTTTTT.

The chain carries TRBV29-1 and TRBJ1-1, with D possibly TRBD1 on 6 matching bases. Between the trimmed V and J ends, which lost 3 bases and 3 bases, there was a span of 14 bases. CDR1 and CDR2 from the germline V gene are SQVTM and ANQGSEA. This CDR3 contains 14 residues. Here the CDR3 reads CSVEERGRDTEAFF. The CDR3 region has the DNA TGCAGCGTTGAGGAAAGGGGGAGGGACACTGAAGCTTTCTTT.

This clone turned up a few times. The chain combines TRBV19 with TRBJ1-1; TRBD1 is a possible D gene (5 bases). Trimming stripped 5 bases from V and 0 bases from J, with 19 bases between. Germline V CDR1 and CDR2: LNHDA, SQIVND (reference sequence). The CDR3 covers 17 residues. Here the CDR3 reads CASSWRGLRGMNTEAFF. CDR3 nucleotides: TGTGCCAGTAGTTGGAGGGGCCTTAGGGGCATGAACACTGAAGCTTTCTTT.